This passage covers 24 T cell receptor beta chains from one sample sequenced in a study of regulatory T cells in long-lasting Graves disease. Time point here: persistent/refractory GD, antithyroid drugs over 5 years with positive TRAb. Preparation of the TCR library used RNA extracted from PBMCs. Building the TCR beta libraries relied on iRepertoire HTBI primers, and CDR3 regions underwent Arm-PCR. One entry per CDR3 protein, called by TCRdb with MiXCR from the multiplex PCR reads. The data show hundreds of thousands of distinct CDR3 sequences, less than 25% seen once. Sample: peripheral blood mononuclear cells (PBMCs), taken when the disease was refractory, from a patient treated with antithyroid drugs. All receptors come from a female donor with Graves disease.

The chain uses TRBV28 and TRBJ2-5, with 7 positions matching TRBD1. J was trimmed by 1 base and V by 5 bases; bases with no gene match: 16. Germline loops: CDR1 MDHEN, CDR2 SYDVKM. This CDR3 contains 18 residues. The CDR3 coding sequence is TGTGCCAGCAGTGGAATCCTCCGGGACAGTGGTTTCCAAGAGACCCAGTACTTC. Its protein product is CASSGILRDSGFQETQYF.

This clonotype was picked up many times. This chain connects TRBV12-3 or TRBV12-4 to TRBJ1-2; D is perhaps TRBD1 (5 bases). This CDR3 contains 15 residues. V lost 0 bases and J lost 5, with 13 bases in between. CDR3 protein: CASSLAGVDGYGYTF. CDR3 DNA sequence: TGTGCCAGCAGTTTAGCGGGGGTGGATGGTTATGGCTACACCTTC.

This clonotype has ten or more counts. The CDR3 loop reads CASSLAPGWNTEAFF. In nucleotides, the CDR3 is TGCGCCAGCAGCTTGGCTCCAGGTTGGAACACTGAAGCTTTCTTT. The chain combines TRBV5-1 with TRBJ1-1; D not certain. Germline-derived CDR1 and CDR2 are SGHRS and YFSETQ. The CDR3 has 15 amino acids. V was pared by 0 bases and J by 1 base, with 10 bases between.

In this sample, this clonotype turned up a few times. The rearrangement joins TRBV30 to TRBJ1-5, with 7 nucleotides matching TRBD1. This CDR3 contains 15 residues. The V segment lost 3 bases and the J segment 6 bases; nucleotides outside the gene matches: 11. The germline V gene encodes CDR1 GTSNPN and CDR2 SVGIG (reference sequence). CDR3 loop: CAWRPTGAVFQPQHF. The DNA of the CDR3 is TGTGCCTGGAGACCTACAGGGGCGGTGTTTCAGCCCCAGCATTTT.

The V call is TRBV20-1, the J call TRBJ2-3, with 8 bases fitting TRBD2. CDR3 length equals 15 residues. V was clipped by 5 bases and J by 0 bases; unmatched bases: 7. Looked up from germline, CDR1 is DFQATT and CDR2 is SNEGSKA (reference sequence). In DNA form, the CDR3 reads TGCAGTGCTCCCCGACTAGCGAAAAGCACAGATACGCAGTATTTT. Translating gives CSAPRLAKSTDTQYF.

This clonotype was counted many times. V and J are TRBV2 and TRBJ1-2; no definite D call. The ends were cut back, 7 bases at V and 0 bases at J, with 15 bases in the middle. The germline V gene has CDR1 SNHLY and CDR2 FYNNEI. The CDR3 runs 15 residues. The CDR3 here is CASNNYDYTNYGYTF. The CDR3 bases are TGTGCCAGCAATAATTATGACTATACTAACTATGGCTACACCTTC.

V and J are TRBV9 and TRBJ1-5; D is unresolved. CDR1 and CDR2 (germline): SGDLS, YYNGEE. Trimming left V 4 bases short and J 11 bases short, with 19 bases between. The CDR3 totals 14 residues. The CDR3 DNA is TGTGCCAGCAGCTTGGCGGGAGGGCCCTCGGCCCAGCATTTT. Residues: CASSLAGGPSAQHF.

Comments on this clonotype: With a much larger clone just one base away, this may be a read error. The J gene is TRBJ1-2, the V gene TRBV6-1; D not resolved. The CDR3 contains 11 residues. Germline loops: CDR1 MNHNS, CDR2 SASEGT. The CDR3: CASSGTYGCTF. For the CDR3, the DNA is TGTGCCAGCAGTGGGACTTATGGCTGCACCTTC.

There are a few counts of this clonotype. The chain links TRBV27 to TRBJ2-7; 8 bases are a match to TRBD1. Germline CDR1 MNHEY, CDR2 SMNVEV (reference sequence). V dropped 4 bases and J dropped 4; count of bases not matched to a gene: 6. CDR3 length: 14 residues. CDR3 in amino acids: CASSSSGTGYEQYF. The CDR3 region has the DNA TGTGCCAGCAGTTCCTCCGGGACAGGTTACGAGCAGTACTTC.

The genes are TRBV29-1 and TRBJ2-2; D unresolved. Trimming removed 2 bases at V and 0 bases at J, with 4 bases between. Germline CDR1 reads SQVTM; CDR2 reads ANQGSEA. The CDR3 has 13 residues. CDR3 nucleotide sequence: TGCAGCGTTGAAATCCCGAACACCGGGGAGCTGTTTTTT. Translating it yields CSVEIPNTGELFF.

This sequence joins TRBV19 and TRBJ2-7, with a weak D call TRBD2 (6 bases). The germline CDR1 and CDR2 sequences are LNHDA and SQIVND (reference sequence). The V gene lost 6 bases and the J gene lost 0 bases, with 15 bases spanning the gap. CDR3 size: 15 residues. CDR3 residues: CASRSGGVFSYEQYF. The CDR3 DNA reads as TGTGCCAGTAGATCGGGCGGGGTGTTCTCCTACGAGCAGTACTTC.

The CDR3 sequence: CASRPIRDRGEQETQYF. CDR3 sequence (DNA): TGTGCCAGCAGGCCTATCCGGGACAGGGGGGAACAAGAGACCCAGTACTTC. The V call is TRBV28, the J call TRBJ2-5, with 11 positions matching TRBD1. With 6 bases clipped from V and 2 bases from J, the junction kept 11 bases outside the gene matches. Germline V gene sequence: CDR1 MDHEN, CDR2 SYDVKM. The CDR3 extends over 17 amino acids. Together with reference TRBV28 and TRBJ2-5, the CDR3 gives the full variable domain: DVKVTQSSRYLVKRTGEKVFLECVQDMDHENMFWYRQDPGLGLRLIYFSYDVKMKEKGDIPEGYSVSREKKERFSLILESASTNQTSMYLCASRPIRDRGEQETQYFGPGTRLLVL.

This clonotype was counted only a few times. This chain connects TRBV2 to TRBJ1-3, with 7 bases aligning to TRBD1. The CDR3 loop spans 17 amino acids. The germline gives CDR1 SNHLY, CDR2 FYNNEI. Unmatched junction bases numbered 10, after V lost 5 bases and J lost 0 bases. The CDR3 bases are TGTGCCAGCAGTCCGCCGGACAGGCGCCGCTCTGGAAACACCATATATTTT. It specifies CASSPPDRRRSGNTIYF.

This clonotype occurred many times. The genes are TRBV28 and TRBJ1-1, with D possibly matching TRBD1 (5 bases). Germline V gene sequence: CDR1 MDHEN, CDR2 SYDVKM. V gave up 6 bases and J gave up 2 bases, with 16 bases separating them. The CDR3 sequence is 15 residues long. This CDR3 is CASSLIRGGNTEAFF. The CDR3 nucleotides are TGTGCCAGCAGCCTCATAAGGGGCGGAAACACTGAAGCTTTCTTT.

The chain employs TRBV9 and TRBJ1-2; D gene unclear. Trimming stripped 3 bases from V and 7 bases from J, with 13 bases between. The germline gives CDR1 SGDLS, CDR2 YYNGEE. The CDR3 is made up of 13 amino acids. Here the CDR3 DNA reads TGTGCCAGCAGCGATATGACATTTTCTGGCTACACCTTC. Its protein is CASSDMTFSGYTF. Full variable domain (rest looked up from reference TRBV9 and TRBJ1-2): DSGVTQTPKHLITATGQRVTLRCSPRSGDLSVYWYQQSLDQGLQFLIQYYNGEERAKGNILERFSAQQFPDLHSELNLSSLELGDSALYFCASSDMTFSGYTFGSGTRLTVV.

This clonotype has a count of ten or more. The chain recombines TRBV20-1 with TRBJ2-5; D gene uncertain. The germline V gene encodes CDR1 DFQATT and CDR2 SNEGSKA (reference sequence). The CDR3 is 15 residues long. V lost 5 bases to trimming and J lost 0 bases, with 16 bases between them. The CDR3 loop reads CSAPDARSYQETQYF. CDR3 in DNA: TGCAGTGCTCCCGACGCCCGGAGCTACCAAGAGACCCAGTACTTC.

This clonotype turned up a few times. This chain uses TRBV6-9 with TRBJ2-7; D is uncertain. V was cut by 3 bases and J by 3 bases, with 12 bases left in between. This CDR3 region has 14 residues. Germline CDR1 reads MNHGY; CDR2 reads SVAAGI. CDR3 residues: CASSYGSEIYEQYF. Written as DNA, the CDR3 is TGTGCCAGCAGTTACGGGTCGGAAATCTACGAGCAGTACTTC.

The table lists this clonotype with a few counts. The chain is built from TRBV28 and TRBJ2-1; 12 nucleotides align to TRBD2. This CDR3 contains 16 residues. Per the germline V gene, CDR1 is MDHEN and CDR2 is SYDVKM. J lost 5 bases, V lost 3 bases, and 5 bases had no gene match. CDR3 protein: CASSFSSGRGDNEQFF. In DNA form, the CDR3 reads TGTGCCAGCAGTTTTTCTAGCGGGAGGGGGGACAATGAGCAGTTCTTC.

This clonotype was found a few times. This chain uses TRBV28 with TRBJ2-3; the D is unclear. This CDR3 has 19 residues. Trimming removed 5 bases at V and 2 bases at J, with 26 bases between. The V gene's germline CDR1 is MDHEN and CDR2 SYDVKM. The CDR3 protein is CASSPPVSSLPDATDTQYF. In DNA form, the CDR3 reads TGTGCCAGCAGTCCCCCGGTCTCTTCACTACCTGATGCCACAGATACGCAGTATTTT.

This clonotype was seen a handful of times. The rearrangement links TRBV28 to TRBJ2-1; D gene ambiguous. Trimming took off 3 bases at V and 4 bases at J, with 7 bases between the two ends. The CDR3 contains 13 residues. The V gene's germline CDR1 is MDHEN and CDR2 SYDVKM. The CDR3 region is CASSFGPYNEQFF. The CDR3 DNA is TGTGCCAGCAGTTTCGGGCCTTACAATGAGCAGTTCTTC.

In this sample, this clonotype turned up a few times. V and J are TRBV4-3 and TRBJ2-7, with TRBD2 identical over 7 bases. This CDR3 spans 13 amino acids. Per germline, CDR1 LGHNA and CDR2 YSLEER. The V and J ends lost 4 bases and 5 bases, in that order; junction bases with no gene match: 5. The CDR3 sequence is CASSRDYGDEQYF. In DNA, the CDR3 is TGCGCCAGCAGCCGGGACTATGGTGACGAGCAGTACTTC.

This clonotype was detected a few times. J is TRBJ2-7 and V is TRBV11-2, with D perhaps TRBD1 (5 bases). Germline values: CDR1 SGHAT, CDR2 FQNNGV. V was clipped by 0 bases and J by 3 bases, with 12 bases between them. The CDR3 is 15 amino acids. The CDR3 DNA reads TGTGCCAGCAGCTTAGAAGGCAGGGTGAGCTACGAGCAGTACTTC. It translates to CASSLEGRVSYEQYF.

This clonotype was recorded many times. The chain links TRBV20-1 to TRBJ2-2; 9 bases fit TRBD2. This CDR3 contains 16 residues. Per the germline V gene, CDR1 is DFQATT and CDR2 is SNEGSKA (reference sequence). V gave up 5 bases and J gave up 7 bases; unmatched junction bases: 14. CDR3 nucleotide sequence: TGCAGTGCTCAGAGGGTTGCGGGAGGGTTTGGCGGGGAGCTGTTTTTT. Encoded protein: CSAQRVAGGFGGELFF.

This clonotype was observed at least ten times. The chain recombines TRBV15 with TRBJ2-7; D perhaps matches TRBD2 (5 bases). The CDR3 contains 15 residues. Per germline, CDR1 LNHNV and CDR2 YYDKDF (reference sequence). Deletions cut 0 bases from V and 3 bases from J, with 12 bases between. DNA of the CDR3: TGTGCCACCAGCAGAGAGGTTCGGGATTACTACGAGCAGTACTTC. Its translation is CATSREVRDYYEQYF.